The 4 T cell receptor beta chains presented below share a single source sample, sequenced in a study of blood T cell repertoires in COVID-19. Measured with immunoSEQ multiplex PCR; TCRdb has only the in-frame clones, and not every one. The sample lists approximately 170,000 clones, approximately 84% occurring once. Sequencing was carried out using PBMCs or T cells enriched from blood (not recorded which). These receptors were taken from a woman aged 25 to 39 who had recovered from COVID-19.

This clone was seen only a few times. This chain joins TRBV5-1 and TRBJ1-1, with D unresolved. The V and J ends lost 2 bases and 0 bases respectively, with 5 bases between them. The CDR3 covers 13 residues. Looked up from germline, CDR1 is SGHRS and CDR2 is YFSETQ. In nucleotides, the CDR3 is TGCGCCAGCAGCTTTCGTCTGAACACTGAAGCTTTCTTT. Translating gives CASSFRLNTEAFF.

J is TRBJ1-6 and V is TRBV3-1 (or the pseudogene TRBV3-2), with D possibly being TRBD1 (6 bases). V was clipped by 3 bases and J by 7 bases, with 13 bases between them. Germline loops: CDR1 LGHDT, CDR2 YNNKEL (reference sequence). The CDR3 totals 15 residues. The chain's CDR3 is CASSHMDSQNSPLHF. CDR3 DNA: TGTGCCAGCAGCCATATGGACAGTCAAAATTCACCCCTCCACTTT.

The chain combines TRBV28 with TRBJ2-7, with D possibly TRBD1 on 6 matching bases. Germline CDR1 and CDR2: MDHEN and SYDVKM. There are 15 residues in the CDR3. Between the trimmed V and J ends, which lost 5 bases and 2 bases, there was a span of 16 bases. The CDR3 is CASSTSGHVTYEQYF. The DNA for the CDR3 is TGTGCCAGCAGTACCTCGGGACACGTCACCTACGAGCAGTACTTC.

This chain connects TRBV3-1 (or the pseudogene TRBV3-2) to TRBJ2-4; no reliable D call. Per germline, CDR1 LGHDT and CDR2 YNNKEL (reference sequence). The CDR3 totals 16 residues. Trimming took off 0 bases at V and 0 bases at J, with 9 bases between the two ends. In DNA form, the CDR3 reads TGTGCCAGCAGCCAAGATCCAGGTCTAGCCAAAAACATTCAGTACTTC. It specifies CASSQDPGLAKNIQYF.